One T cell receptor beta chain is described in this entry. Antigen: not known. This record comes from a study of CD8+CD57+ T cells in acquired aplastic anemia. Overall study: DNA recovered from sorted CD4+ and CD8+ cells had a mean of 3.2 ug.

Notes on the study in general: Over 25 CD8+ CDR3 sequences occurred in both the patients and the controls.

V was clipped by 3 bases and J by 6 bases, with 3 bases between them. Germline V gene sequence: CDR1 MGHDK, CDR2 SYGVNS. The CDR3 covers 11 residues. TCR beta VDJ and CDR3 profiles were obtained from a genomic DNA template. MiXCR, run by TCRdb on the reads, gives a single entry per CDR3 protein. The data show 180,000 or so distinct CDR3 sequences, with about 47% seen just once and under 3% held by the top ten. This chain connects TRBV25-1 to TRBJ1-3; no clear D. The sequence derives from a human donor in good health. The sequenced material came from sorted CD4+, CD8+, or CD8+CD57+ T cells (not recorded which) from PBMCs. The CDR3: CASSETNTIYF. DNA for the CDR3: TGTGCCAGCAGTGAGACAAACACCATATATTTT. The full variable domain, its missing parts supplied by reference TRBV25-1 and TRBJ1-3, is EADIYQTPRYLVIGTGKKITLECSQTMGHDKMYWYQQDPGMELHLIHYSYGVNSTEKGDLSSESTVSRIRTEHFPLTLESARPSHTSQYLCASSETNTIYFGEGSWLTVV.